This T cell receptor (beta chain) was recovered during a study of T cell repertoires in cytomegalovirus infection. For the study at large: It was the public TCR beta signatures that indicated both CMV infection and matching HLA type.

The V end was cut by 3 bases, the J end by 0 bases, with 17 bases between. The CDR3 length is 17 residues. Germline V lookup: CDR1 MDHEN, CDR2 SYDVKM. TCRdb itself ran the reads through MiXCR, one entry per CDR3 protein. Found here are roughly 300,000 distinct CDR3 sequences, 25% of them singletons; the top ten hold approximately 13%. The rearrangement joins TRBV28 to TRBJ1-1; D may be TRBD1 (5 bases). The TCR comes from a human donor in good health (CMV status not recorded). Some clones in this sample may be carry-over from other donors' samples. Specimen: PBMCs. CDR3 region: CASSLGLSYTMNTEAFF. The CDR3 bases are TGTGCCAGCAGTTTGGGGCTTTCCTATACCATGAACACTGAAGCTTTCTTT. Drawing the rest from reference TRBV28 and TRBJ1-1, the complete variable domain is DVKVTQSSRYLVKRTGEKVFLECVQDMDHENMFWYRQDPGLGLRLIYFSYDVKMKEKGDIPEGYSVSREKKERFSLILESASTNQTSMYLCASSLGLSYTMNTEAFFGQGTRLTVV.